The present entry profiles one T cell receptor beta chain with its context. Its antigen is currently not known. Base-call qualities are not available, and no considerably larger clone is one nucleotide away. The method behind the library was RT-PCR. For sequencing, an Illumina HiSeq 2500 was employed. Through fastp at Q25 and MiXCR, TCRdb rebuilt clones from the public reads, retaining in-frame beta chains. All rows with the same CDR3 protein become a single entry with the most common DNA and genes. This sample has 450,000 to 600,000 distinct CDR3 sequences in its table, and less than 8% of those were observed once. 10% to 15% of the sample is held by the ten biggest clonotypes. The data were taken from a study of response to subunit inactivated influenza vaccine (dated by TCRdb to the late 2010s). Background on the whole study: Deep quantitative T cell receptor repertoire profiling was used in the study to track responses to a trivalent subunit inactivated influenza vaccine.

CDR1 and CDR2 are drawn from the germline V gene (reference sequence): GTSNPN, SVGIG. V ends up 2 bases short and J 8 bases short, with an unmatched junction base count of 9. The CDR3 spans 14 residues, from the cysteine through the phenylalanine. Of the read, only the CDR3 DNA is kept; its 42 bases are in frame from base 1. Study-level results and caveats: The authors proposed that each seasonal influenza vaccination may bring in only a limited number of new T cells.

This clonotype originated in a man aged 50-75 years who received an inactivated influenza vaccine. Donor details come from another sample of the same person, matched by shared clones. The rearranged chain carries TRBV30 and TRBJ2-4; TRBD2 agrees with 7 junctional bases. This specimen was PBMCs from blood, taken 23 to 25 months after vaccination. The DNA sequence is given as TGTGCCTGGAGTAAGATGGGAGGGATACACATTCAGTACTTC. Its translation reads: CAWSKMGGIHIQYF.